Here is one TCR beta chain with its context. These data come from a study of blood T cell repertoires in COVID-19. In the study overall: There were acute and convalescent COVID-19 samples, and they came from the United States, Italy and Spain. T cells, B-cell-depleted T cells, or PBMCs provided the cDNA or gDNA that served as material.

Enrollment of patients from Seattle took place during active infection, with longitudinal follow-up. With V trimmed by 0 bases and J by 4 bases, 5 bases remained unmatched. Per germline, CDR1 LGHNA and CDR2 YNFKEQ. CDR3 size: 16 residues. Original processing methods: Reference gene primers were amplified, and this amplification served to estimate nucleated cell counts. Data came from immunoSEQ multiplex PCR; TCRdb stores just in-frame clones and leaves some out. The DNA was the basis for D and trimming; V, J and clone size are from that table. The sample holds under 250,000 clones, approximately 91% seen once.

The sequencing sample was made of peripheral blood. The TCR comes from a man younger than 45 with COVID-19, enrolled during active disease. This sequence joins TRBV4-2 and TRBJ2-7; 11 bases agree with TRBD1. The DNA for the CDR3 is TGTGCCAGCAGCCAAGATCTAGGACAGGGGGCGTACGAGCAGTACTTC. It codes for CASSQDLGQGAYEQYF.